This T cell receptor (beta chain) was found in a study of blood T cell repertoires in COVID-19. Study context: Sources were T cells, B-cell-depleted T cells, or PBMCs; the material itself was cDNA or gDNA.

This clone occurred once. Per the study methods: Amplifying reference gene primers gave estimates of nucleated cell counts. Clones were read by immunoSEQ multiplex PCR, and TCRdb kept only the in-frame ones, dropping some. V, J and clone size reflect that table, while D and trimming were determined from the DNA. This table holds about 78,000 clones, about 90% found once. The CDR3 is 15 amino acids. The junction had 5 bases not matched to a gene; V was cut back by 5 bases and J by 3 bases. Germline V lookup: CDR1 SQVTM, CDR2 ANQGSEA. The TCR comes from a woman in her forties or fifties in a cohort sampled during active COVID-19. Specimen: peripheral blood. The chain has TRBV29-1 and TRBJ1-4, with TRBD1 matching over 11 bases. CDR3: CSVSDRGPPNEKLFF. The CDR3, as DNA: TGCAGCGTTTCGGACAGGGGGCCACCTAATGAAAAACTGTTTTTT.